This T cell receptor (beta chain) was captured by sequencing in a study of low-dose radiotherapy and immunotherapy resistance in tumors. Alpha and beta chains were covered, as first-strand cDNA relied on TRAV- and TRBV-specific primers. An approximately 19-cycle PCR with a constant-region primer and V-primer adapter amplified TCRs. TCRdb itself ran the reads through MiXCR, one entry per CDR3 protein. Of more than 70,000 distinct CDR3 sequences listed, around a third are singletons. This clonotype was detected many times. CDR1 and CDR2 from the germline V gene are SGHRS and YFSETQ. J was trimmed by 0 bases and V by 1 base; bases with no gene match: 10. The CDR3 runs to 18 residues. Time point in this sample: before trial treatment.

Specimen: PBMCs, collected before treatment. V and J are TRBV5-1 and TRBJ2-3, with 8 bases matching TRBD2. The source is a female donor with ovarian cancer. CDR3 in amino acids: CASSLQRGGLTSTDTQYF. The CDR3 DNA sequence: TGCGCCAGCAGCTTGCAGCGCGGGGGGCTTACTAGCACAGATACGCAGTATTTT.